Following are 6 T cell receptor beta chains from one sample sequenced in a study of long-term antiretroviral therapy in people with HIV (dated by TCRdb to between 2021 and 2023). The immunoSEQ hsTCRB v3.0 assay was used at survey level resolution for TRB variable region sequencing. TCRdb took this table from immuneACCESS and kept in-frame rearrangements with V and J called. Such tables lack part of the clones; where checked against another copy, unresolved V genes explain under half of the gap, and the rest is unexplained. Across this sample there are under 20,000 clones, with roughly nine tenths seen only once. The ten largest clones add up to 8.5% to 10% of the sample. The sample here was unsorted PBMCs, taken 3 years after starting antiretroviral therapy. Receptors were obtained from a man aged 45-65 years with HIV.

The CDR3 DNA reads TGTGCCAGCAGCGAGAGACAGAATTCACCCCTCCACTTT. Translation gives CASSERQNSPLHF. The chain carries TRBV7-2 and TRBJ1-6, with D tentatively TRBD1 (5 bases). Germline V gene lookup returns CDR1 SGHTA and CDR2 FQGNSA. The CDR3 is 13 amino acids. The ends were cut back, 5 bases at V and 7 bases at J, with 9 bases in the middle. Full variable domain (outside the CDR3, taken from reference TRBV7-2 and TRBJ1-6): GAGVSQSPSNKVTEKGKDVELRCDPISGHTALYWYRQSLGQGLEFLIYFQGNSAPDKSGLPSDRFSAERTGGSVSTLTIQRTQQEDSAVYLCASSERQNSPLHFGNGTRLTVT.

The chain uses TRBV30 and TRBJ2-2, with D perhaps matching TRBD2 (7 bases). V was shortened by 3 bases and J by 4 bases, with 18 bases between the two germline ends. This CDR3 contains 16 residues. CDR1 is GTSNPN, CDR2 SVGIG, per germline (reference sequence). CDR3 in DNA: TGTGCCTGGAGAATTAGGGGGGGATCTGCCACCGGGGAGCTGTTTTTT. This codes for CAWRIRGGSATGELFF.

The chain combines TRBV27 with TRBJ2-1; 7 bases align to TRBD1. V lost 4 bases, J lost 1 base, and 4 bases stayed unmatched. The CDR3 is made up of 15 amino acids. Germline V gene data show CDR1 as MNHEY and CDR2 as SMNVEV (reference sequence). The CDR3 nucleotides read TGTGCCAGCAGTTCGGGGACAGAATCCTACAATGAGCAGTTCTTC. Its translation: CASSSGTESYNEQFF.

The J gene is TRBJ2-3, the V gene TRBV27; the D is unclear. CDR1 and CDR2 (germline): MNHEY, SMNVEV (reference sequence). The CDR3 totals 15 residues. The V and J ends lost 6 bases and 2 bases respectively, with 15 bases between them. The CDR3 bases are TGTGCCAGCAGCGACCGGGCCCCCTCCACAGATACGCAGTATTTT. It is translated as CASSDRAPSTDTQYF.

The genes are TRBV10-1 and TRBJ2-3, with D perhaps TRBD2 (6 bases). The V end lost 0 bases, the J end lost 1 base, and 8 bases lay between the germline ends. CDR1 and CDR2 from the germline V gene are WNHNN and SYGVQD (reference sequence). The CDR3 is 15 residues long. CDR3 loop: CASSESGGGTDTQYF. CDR3 nucleotide sequence: TGCGCCAGCAGTGAGTCGGGAGGAGGCACAGATACGCAGTATTTT.

This rearrangement joins TRBV6-5 to TRBJ1-2, with 7 bases fitting TRBD1. Germline V gives CDR1 MNHEY, CDR2 SVGAGI. The junction had 2 bases not matched to a gene; V was cut back by 6 bases and J by 4 bases. This CDR3 is 12 amino acids long. Here the CDR3 DNA reads TGTGCCAGCAGCCGGGACAGCTATGGCTACACCTTC. Amino acid sequence: CASSRDSYGYTF.